This T cell receptor (beta chain) was sequenced for a study of blood T cell repertoires in COVID-19 (dated by TCRdb to between 2020 and 2021). Some background on the complete study: The collaborator samples originated in the United States, Italy and Spain and spanned the acute and convalescent phases of COVID-19. The material from the prospective study consisted of cDNA or gDNA derived from T cells, B-cell-depleted T cells, or PBMCs. Subjects who had been exposed to COVID-19, were actively infected with it, or had recovered from it provided the deeply sampled blood TCRbeta repertoires that made up the dataset. The repertoires were made available in a free public database intended to serve as a resource for research on the immune response to SARS-CoV-2. Samples were obtained from the ongoing ImmuneRACE study (first 160 participants) and from approximately 1,200 subjects provided by 6 global collaborators. The sample metadata nearly always contained a de-identified subject ID, COVID-19 status, age in years and sex. HLA class I and class II types, where available, came from metadata supplied by the sample provider rather than from assay-based typing.

Only a few counts were recorded for this clone. Its antigen remains unidentified. Base quality data are lacking; no much larger clone is found one base away. The trim is 0 bases for V and 2 bases for J, with a gap of 7 bases between the germline ends. The germline V gene yields SGHRS for CDR1 and YFSETQ for CDR2. Including the terminal cysteine and phenylalanine, the CDR3 comprises 14 residues. Just the 42-base CDR3 DNA is kept, in frame starting at base 1. Samples from volunteer blood donors who had recovered from COVID-19 were contributed by a second Seattle source. The collaborating institutions used their own protocols to collect whole blood in K2EDTA tubes. For TCRbeta analysis, collaborators shipped samples as frozen whole blood, isolated PBMCs, or DNA extracted from either of those sample types. The immunoSEQ Assay, a bias-controlled multiplex PCR, was used to amplify TCRbeta CDR3 regions from genomic DNA. In the original analysis: The number of nucleated cells in each sample was estimated by amplification of reference gene primers within the assay. To quantify the absolute abundance of each unique TCRbeta CDR3 rearrangement, sequence reads were collapsed and filtered. For each sample, productive Simpson clonality was calculated as the square root of Simpson's diversity index over productive rearrangements. This is the immuneACCESS table as TCRdb keeps it, with only in-frame sequences that have V and J called. A part of the clones is gone; compared with another copy, unresolved V genes explain less than half, and the rest is unexplained. V, J and clone size derive from that table, while D and trimming were established from the DNA sequence. The sample table contains roughly 150,000 clones; only one count was recorded for around 80% of them. The leading ten clones occupy roughly 18% of the sample.

The full study reports these points: The quantity of clinical and demographic metadata differed by source and by participant and was supplied without curation.

Sequencing was performed on peripheral blood. The chain joins TRBV5-1 to TRBJ2-3; the D segment could be TRBD2, given 6 matching bases. This clonotype was sampled from a woman between 65 and 79 years old who had recovered from COVID-19. Read as DNA, the sequence is TGCGCCAGCAGCTTGGGCGGGGTCACAGATACGCAGTATTTT. The translation is CASSLGGVTDTQYF.